Listed here are 26 T cell receptor beta chains from one sample, sequenced in a study of shared clonotypes between healthy human individuals. Sequencing used immunoSEQ multiplex PCR; TCRdb keeps in-frame clones, though not all of them. Among hundreds of thousands of clones listed, 96% were seen once. Specimen: memory CD8+ T cells sorted from blood. The subset denotes: CD45RO+ cells pooled with CCR7-negative TemRA cells. The origin of the receptors is a man aged 25-45 years in good health.

The rearrangement links TRBV5-6 to TRBJ2-7, with 7 bases identical to TRBD2. The J segment lost 3 bases and the V segment lost 0 bases, leaving 6 bases of the junction unmatched. Per germline, CDR1 SGHDT and CDR2 YYEEEE. There are 15 residues in the CDR3. The DNA for the CDR3 is TGTGCCAGCAGCTTGGGCGGGACTACCCTCTACGAGCAGTACTTC. Translating gives CASSLGGTTLYEQYF. Based on the CDR3 plus reference TRBV5-6 and TRBJ2-7, the full variable domain is DAGVTQSPTHLIKTRGQQVTLRCSPKSGHDTVSWYQQALGQGPQFIFQYYEEEERQRGNFPDRFSGHQFPNYSSELNVNALLLGDSALYLCASSLGGTTLYEQYFGPGTRLTVT.

The J gene is TRBJ1-1, the V gene TRBV10-3; 7 nucleotides agree with TRBD1. The CDR3 length is 16 residues. V gave up 6 bases and J gave up 3 bases; unmatched junction bases: 13. CDR1 is ENHRY and CDR2 is SYGVKD in the germline V gene. In DNA form, the CDR3 reads TGTGCCATCAGAGTTCCAACCCCTACAGGGGACACTGAAGCTTTCTTT. Its protein product is CAIRVPTPTGDTEAFF.

The chain links TRBV14 to TRBJ2-3; no reliable D call. The germline V and J ends were trimmed by 1 base and 2 bases, with 4 bases remaining between them. CDR1 is SGHDN and CDR2 is FVKESK in the germline V gene. This CDR3 region has 13 residues. The DNA for the CDR3 is TGTGCCAGCAGCCAAGTCCTCACAGATACGCAGTATTTT. Its translation is CASSQVLTDTQYF.

The chain has TRBV10-2 and TRBJ1-2; TRBD1 matches at 9 bases. Looked up from germline, CDR1 is WSHSY and CDR2 is SAAADI. The CDR3 extends over 17 amino acids. The ends lost 7 bases at V and 0 bases at J; junction bases unmatched: 12. The CDR3 here is CASTDIGTGMTNYGYTF. The CDR3 DNA follows: TGCGCCAGCACCGACATCGGGACAGGGATGACTAACTATGGCTACACCTTC.

V usage is TRBV21-1 and J usage is TRBJ1-2; TRBD1 reflects the table's D call only, with no check against the DNA. TRBV21-1 is a recognized pseudogene. CDR3 length: 14 residues. CDR3 in DNA: TGTGCCAGCAGCGAGGGGGACAGGACCTATGGCTACACCTTC. Translation: CASSEGDRTYGYTF.

The gene calls are TRBV9 and TRBJ2-1; possibly TRBD2 for D (5 bases). Deletions cut 3 bases from V and 0 bases from J, with 7 bases between. Germline V gives CDR1 SGDLS, CDR2 YYNGEE. This CDR3 comprises 14 residues. In DNA form, the CDR3 reads TGTGCCAGCAGCGAAGCGGACTCCTACAATGAGCAGTTCTTC. It codes for CASSEADSYNEQFF.

The J gene is TRBJ2-2, the V gene TRBV6-5, with D perhaps matching TRBD2 (6 bases). CDR1 is MNHEY, CDR2 SVGAGI, per germline. V was shortened by 5 bases and J by 3 bases, with 10 bases between the two germline ends. The CDR3 is made up of 14 amino acids. CDR3 loop: CASSLEGYTGELFF. The CDR3 DNA reads as TGTGCCAGCAGTCTGGAGGGATACACCGGGGAGCTGTTTTTT.

In its sample, this clone was seen once. V usage is TRBV4-1 and J usage is TRBJ2-1; 12 bases map to TRBD2. V trimming: 8 bases; J trimming: 7 bases; junction bases outside the gene matches: 21. The CDR3 contains 19 residues. From germline, CDR1 is MGHRA and CDR2 YSYEKL. In DNA, the CDR3 is TGCGCCAGCGGACCCCTAGCGGGAGGGTTAGTACCCCGTCGGAATGAGCAGTTCTTC. It is translated as CASGPLAGGLVPRRNEQFF.

Regarding this clone: Other DNA sequences in this specimen translate into the identical CDR3. V and J are TRBV7-9 and TRBJ2-1; no clear D. In germline, CDR1 is SEHNR, CDR2 FQNEAQ (reference sequence). This CDR3 spans 11 amino acids. V lost 5 bases and J lost 4, with 3 bases in between. The CDR3 coding sequence is TGTGCCAGCAGCGTATACAATGAGCAGTTCTTC. Its protein product is CASSVYNEQFF. Together with reference TRBV7-9 and TRBJ2-1, the CDR3 gives the full variable domain: DTGVSQNPRHKITKRGQNVTFRCDPISEHNRLYWYRQTLGQGPEFLTYFQNEAQLEKSRLLSDRFSAERPKGSFSTLEIQRTEQGDSAMYLCASSVYNEQFFGPGTRLTVL.

The chain is built from TRBV28 and TRBJ2-7; 7 bases map to TRBD1. The CDR3 has 14 amino acids. V lost 6 bases to trimming and J lost 3 bases; unmatched junction nucleotides: 8. From germline, CDR1 is MDHEN and CDR2 SYDVKM. The CDR3 DNA reads TGTGCCAGCAGGCCCGGGACAGTCCTCTACGAGCAGTACTTC. Translating gives CASRPGTVLYEQYF. Full variable domain (missing parts from reference TRBV28 and TRBJ2-7): DVKVTQSSRYLVKRTGEKVFLECVQDMDHENMFWYRQDPGLGLRLIYFSYDVKMKEKGDIPEGYSVSREKKERFSLILESASTNQTSMYLCASRPGTVLYEQYFGPGTRLTVT.

This chain joins TRBV6-5 and TRBJ2-3; D unclear. The germline V and J ends were trimmed by 7 bases and 4 bases, with 9 bases remaining between them. The germline V gene has CDR1 MNHEY and CDR2 SVGAGI. The CDR3 sequence is 12 residues long. DNA for the CDR3: TGTGCCAGCACCAATAGACCAGATACGCAGTATTTT. Residues: CASTNRPDTQYF.

V and J are TRBV5-1 and TRBJ2-1; TRBD2 aligns across 10 bases. The CDR3 has 17 amino acids. Trimming cost V 2 bases and J 4 bases; bases outside gene matches: 9. Looked up from germline, CDR1 is SGHRS and CDR2 is YFSETQ. CDR3 loop: CASSLAASGRSYNEQFF. CDR3 sequence (DNA): TGCGCCAGCAGCTTAGCCGCTAGCGGGAGATCATACAATGAGCAGTTCTTC.

This chain uses TRBV7-9 with TRBJ1-4; D not resolved. The germline V and J ends were trimmed by 3 bases and 0 bases, with 20 bases remaining between them. The CDR3 length is 19 residues. CDR1 SEHNR and CDR2 FQNEAQ come from the germline V gene (reference sequence). The CDR3 region is CASSLTTLRHSTTNEKLFF. The DNA of the CDR3 is TGTGCCAGCAGCTTGACGACCCTGAGACACAGCACAACTAATGAAAAACTGTTTTTT.

This clone appeared a single time. The J gene is TRBJ2-7, the V gene TRBV5-1; 10 nucleotides align to TRBD2. CDR3 length: 15 amino acids. With 4 bases clipped from V and 1 base from J, the junction kept 5 bases outside the gene matches. Germline-derived CDR1 and CDR2 are SGHRS and YFSETQ. The chain's CDR3 is CASSGTSGISYEQYF. CDR3 DNA: TGCGCCAGCAGCGGTACTAGCGGGATTTCCTACGAGCAGTACTTC.

This clone was seen a single time. This chain joins TRBV7-2 and TRBJ2-7; D remains unclear. Germline V gives CDR1 SGHTA, CDR2 FQGNSA. Trimming shortened V by 2 bases and J by 6 bases, and 8 bases separated the two germline ends. CDR3 size: 12 residues. The CDR3 loop is CASSLRSPEQYF. The CDR3 DNA follows: TGTGCCAGCAGCTTACGGTCCCCCGAGCAGTACTTC.

This rearrangement joins TRBV6-6 to TRBJ1-3; D not certain. There are 14 residues in the CDR3. Germline assignment: CDR1 MNHNY and CDR2 SVGAGI (reference sequence). Deletions cut 7 bases from V and 0 bases from J, with 10 bases between. The chain's CDR3 is CASTPGLSGNTIYF. DNA for the CDR3: TGTGCCAGCACCCCCGGACTCTCTGGAAACACCATATATTTT.

This sequence joins TRBV4-1 and TRBJ2-3, with D hard to call. V lost 3 bases, J lost 6 bases, and 4 bases lay in between. Germline assignment: CDR1 MGHRA and CDR2 YSYEKL. The CDR3 has 11 residues. The CDR3 loop reads CASSHADTQYF. The CDR3 DNA reads TGCGCCAGCAGCCACGCGGATACGCAGTATTTT.

The chain joins TRBV18 to TRBJ1-5; possibly TRBD1 for D (5 bases). The germline V gene has CDR1 KGHSH and CDR2 LQKENI. The CDR3 has 13 residues. V lost 4 bases and J 4 bases, leaving 8 bases between the germline ends. This CDR3 reads CASSLQDNQPQHF. The DNA of the CDR3 is TGTGCCAGCTCACTACAGGATAATCAGCCCCAGCATTTT.

V usage is TRBV7-6 and J usage is TRBJ1-4, with a tentative D call TRBD1 (5 bases). CDR3 length equals 15 residues. Between the trimmed V and J ends, which lost 5 bases and 3 bases, there was a span of 13 bases. Germline V CDR1 and CDR2: SGHVS, FNYEAQ. The CDR3 DNA sequence: TGTGCCAGCAGCCCTGGGGCAGGACCTAATGAAAAACTGTTTTTT. It encodes CASSPGAGPNEKLFF.

The V and J genes are TRBV10-2 and TRBJ2-3; no firm D call. CDR1 is WSHSY, CDR2 SAAADI, per germline. V dropped 6 bases and J dropped 1 base, with 8 bases sitting between them. The CDR3 totals 13 residues. The CDR3 DNA sequence: TGCGCCAGCAGATTGCCTGGCACAGATACGCAGTATTTT. Protein: CASRLPGTDTQYF.

This chain connects TRBV14 to TRBJ2-2; 14 positions match TRBD2. CDR3 length: 20 amino acids. Germline CDR1 reads SGHDN; CDR2 reads FVKESK. The junction had 11 bases not matched to a gene; V was cut back by 4 bases and J by 1 base. The DNA for the CDR3 is TGTGCCAGCAGCCTCTTGCTGGGGACTAGCGGGAGAATGAACACCGGGGAGCTGTTTTTT. Translation gives CASSLLLGTSGRMNTGELFF. Combining the CDR3 with reference TRBV14 and TRBJ2-2 gives the whole variable domain EAGVTQFPSHSVIEKGQTVTLRCDPISGHDNLYWYRRVMGKEIKFLLHFVKESKQDESGMPNNRFLAERTGGTYSTLKVQPAELEDSGVYFCASSLLLGTSGRMNTGELFFGEGSRLTVL.

This chain uses TRBV7-2 with TRBJ1-2, with no clear D. The germline V and J ends were trimmed by 6 bases and 6 bases, with 14 bases remaining between them. This CDR3 region has 13 residues. From germline, CDR1 is SGHTA and CDR2 FQGNSA. The CDR3 nucleotides are TGTGCCAGCAGGGAAGTAGGCTTAGATGGCTACACCTTC. It yields the protein CASREVGLDGYTF. Looking up the rest from reference TRBV7-2 and TRBJ1-2 gives the full variable domain: GAGVSQSPSNKVTEKGKDVELRCDPISGHTALYWYRQSLGQGLEFLIYFQGNSAPDKSGLPSDRFSAERTGGSVSTLTIQRTQQEDSAVYLCASREVGLDGYTFGSGTRLTVV.

In regard to this clone: An end of the junction does not agree with germline; a read error may underlie this. Additional DNA sequences in this sample encode the identical CDR3. The CDR3 is CASSLAQGTEAFF. As DNA, the CDR3 is TGTGCTAGCAGCTTAGCACAGGGCACTGAAGCTTTCTTT. The rearrangement joins TRBV7-7 to TRBJ1-1; possibly TRBD1 for D (6 bases). CDR1 is SSHAT, CDR2 FNYEAQ, per germline (reference sequence). The CDR3 is 13 amino acids.

This sequence joins TRBV7-9 and TRBJ2-1; 9 nucleotides agree with TRBD1. CDR1 is SEHNR and CDR2 is FQNEAQ in the germline V gene (reference sequence). The CDR3 consists of 14 residues. V lost 5 bases to trimming and J lost 8 bases; unmatched junction nucleotides: 7. The CDR3 loop is CASSLIGTGYEQFF. The CDR3 DNA sequence: TGTGCCAGCAGCCTAATAGGGACAGGGTATGAGCAGTTCTTC.

The genes are TRBV2 and TRBJ2-1; 7 bases line up with TRBD1. The CDR3 has 16 amino acids. Trimming cost V 6 bases and J 3 bases; bases outside gene matches: 11. Germline-derived CDR1 and CDR2 are SNHLY and FYNNEI. As DNA, the CDR3 is TGTGCCAGCAGAGATTTAGGGACAGCTCTCTACAATGAGCAGTTCTTC. Encoded protein: CASRDLGTALYNEQFF.

The chain joins TRBV9 to TRBJ2-1; D gene ambiguous. CDR3 length: 14 amino acids. Germline CDR1 reads SGDLS; CDR2 reads YYNGEE. V shed 0 bases and J shed 10 bases, with 14 bases lying between them. In nucleotides, the CDR3 is TGTGCCAGCAGCGTAGAGTTGTGGACGAGGGAGCAGTTCTTC. Translation: CASSVELWTREQFF. The complete variable domain, with remaining parts taken from reference TRBV9 and TRBJ2-1, reads DSGVTQTPKHLITATGQRVTLRCSPRSGDLSVYWYQQSLDQGLQFLIQYYNGEERAKGNILERFSAQQFPDLHSELNLSSLELGDSALYFCASSVELWTREQFFGPGTRLTVL.